The clone carrying this T cell receptor beta chain occurred once. The CDR3 totals 14 residues. The germline V gene encodes CDR1 MNHEY and CDR2 SMNVEV (reference sequence). J was trimmed by 5 bases and V by 6 bases; bases with no gene match: 9. The entry originates in a study of blood T cell repertoires in COVID-19. Background on the study: From the United States, Italy and Spain came samples of acute and convalescent COVID-19.

The method was immunoSEQ multiplex PCR; TCRdb's version includes in-frame clones alone and lacks a portion of them. Here the sample spans roughly 150,000 clones, under 90% being singletons. The cohort comprised adults aged about 18 to 90 years residing in approximately 25 US areas. Assignment of participants to cohorts was predicated upon participant-reported clinical history. Among Cohort 3 donors, those recovered had two negative PCRs, clearance, or symptom resolution. This chain links TRBV27 with TRBJ2-5, with 7 bases aligning to TRBD1. What was sequenced was PBMCs or T cells enriched from blood (not recorded which). The sequence was collected from an older woman who had recovered from COVID-19. The CDR3 sequence: CASSYRTGGETQYF. Here the CDR3 DNA reads TGTGCCAGCAGCTATCGGACAGGCGGTGAGACCCAGTACTTC.